This T cell receptor (beta chain) derives from a study of blood T cell repertoires in COVID-19. Study background: Whether acute or convalescent, the COVID-19 samples came from the United States, Italy and Spain. PBMCs, B-cell-depleted T cells, or T cells provided the cDNA or gDNA that made up the material.

Generated by immunoSEQ multiplex PCR, the TCRdb table keeps only in-frame clones and is missing some. Of roughly 81,000 clones in the sample, around 84% were seen once. The sequence was obtained from a man aged 35-49 years with acute or convalescent COVID-19. The sequenced sample was peripheral blood.

The CDR3 reads CASSFTSSGTQYF. CDR3 DNA sequence: TGTGCCAGCAGTTTTACTAGCTCGGGTACCCAGTACTTC. J is TRBJ2-5 and V is TRBV27; maybe TRBD2 (6 bases). Germline V lookup: CDR1 MNHEY, CDR2 SMNVEV (reference sequence). The CDR3 is 13 residues long. Trimming removed 3 bases at V and 8 bases at J, with 13 bases between.